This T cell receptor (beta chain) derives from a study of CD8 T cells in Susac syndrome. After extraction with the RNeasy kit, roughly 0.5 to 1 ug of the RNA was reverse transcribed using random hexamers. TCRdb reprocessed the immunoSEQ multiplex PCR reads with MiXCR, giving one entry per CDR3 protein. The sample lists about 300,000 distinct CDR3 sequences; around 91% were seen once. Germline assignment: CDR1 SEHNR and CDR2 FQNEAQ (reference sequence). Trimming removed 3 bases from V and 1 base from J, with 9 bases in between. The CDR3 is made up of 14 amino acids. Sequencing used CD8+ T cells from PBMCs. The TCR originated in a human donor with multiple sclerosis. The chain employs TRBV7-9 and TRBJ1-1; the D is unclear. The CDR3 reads CASSFQDPNTEAFF. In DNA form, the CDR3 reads TGTGCCAGCAGCTTCCAGGACCCGAACACTGAAGCTTTCTTT.